This TCR beta chain was retrieved from a study of T-cell memory formation after mild COVID-19. TCRdb reprocessed the 5' RACE reads via MiXCR and lists one record per CDR3 protein. The sample contains fewer than 350,000 distinct CDR3 sequences, around a sixth of which appear only once. The sequenced sample consisted of PBMCs or a T cell subset sorted from them (not recorded which). The TCR originated in a young man who had mild COVID-19 (a few samples of this study predate the infection). Cell type and time point are not known.

CDR3 sequence reads: CASSYWAAGETQYF. CDR3 DNA: TGTGCCAGCAGTTACTGGGCCGCGGGGGAGACCCAGTACTTC. The chain uses TRBV6-5 and TRBJ2-5; D is possibly TRBD2 (6 bases). V was trimmed by 1 base and J by 5 bases, leaving 11 bases between them. The CDR3 is 14 amino acids. Germline CDR1 reads MNHEY; CDR2 reads SVGAGI.